This TCR beta chain was captured by sequencing in a study of T cell repertoires in cytomegalovirus infection. Study-wide context: Epitope selection comprised recently identified HLA-C-restricted CMV epitopes and well-studied HLA-B-restricted CMV epitopes. Public signatures in TCR beta pointed to CMV infection and matching HLA type. General study points: CMV-specific TCR beta clonotypes restricted by HLA-C were the ones dominating the ex vivo response. Cumulative public TCR beta family frequency identified carriers of CMV plus the relevant HLA.

In TCRdb, the reads were re-called with MiXCR into one record per CDR3 protein. The data contain about 70,000 distinct CDR3 sequences, roughly 20% of them singletons. This clonotype was detected only a few times. What it recognizes is unknown. The specimen comprised CD8+ T cells from cultured PBMCs, sampled from culture after CMV antigen stimulation. This clonotype originated in a human donor in good health (CMV status not recorded). Some clones in this sample may be carry-over from other donors' samples.

The CDR3 region has the DNA TGTGCCAGCTGGATTTCGACAGGGAACGAAGATACGCAGTATTTT. It codes for CASWISTGNEDTQYF. The rearrangement joins TRBV7-8 to TRBJ2-3; 7 bases match TRBD1. The CDR3 is 15 residues long. Germline trimming cut 8 bases from V and 5 bases from J; bases unmatched to any gene: 13. CDR1 SGHVS and CDR2 FQNEAQ come from the germline V gene.